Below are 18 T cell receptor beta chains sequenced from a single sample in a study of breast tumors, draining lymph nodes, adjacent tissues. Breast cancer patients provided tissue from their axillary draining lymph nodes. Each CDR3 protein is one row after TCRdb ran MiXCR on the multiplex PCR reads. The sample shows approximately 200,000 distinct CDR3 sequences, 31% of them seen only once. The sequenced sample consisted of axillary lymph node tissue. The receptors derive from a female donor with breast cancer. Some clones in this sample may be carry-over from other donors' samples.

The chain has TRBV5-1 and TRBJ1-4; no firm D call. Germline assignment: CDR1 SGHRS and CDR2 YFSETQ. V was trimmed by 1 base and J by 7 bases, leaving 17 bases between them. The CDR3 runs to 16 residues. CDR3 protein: CASSLPDKSGSEKLFF. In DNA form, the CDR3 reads TGCGCCAGCAGCTTGCCTGACAAGTCCGGCAGTGAAAAACTGTTTTTT.

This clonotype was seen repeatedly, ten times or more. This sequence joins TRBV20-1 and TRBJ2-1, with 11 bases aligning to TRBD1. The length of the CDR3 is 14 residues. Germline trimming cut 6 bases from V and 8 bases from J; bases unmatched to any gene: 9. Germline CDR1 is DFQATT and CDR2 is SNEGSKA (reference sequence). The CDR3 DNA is TGCAGTGCGTCCGGGACAGGGGGTAGAGATGAGCAGTTCTTC. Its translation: CSASGTGGRDEQFF.

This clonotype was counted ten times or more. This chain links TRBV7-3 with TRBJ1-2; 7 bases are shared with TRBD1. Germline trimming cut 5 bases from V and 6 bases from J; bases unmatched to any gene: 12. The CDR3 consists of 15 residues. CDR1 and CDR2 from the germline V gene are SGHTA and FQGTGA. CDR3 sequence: CASSPQGGNTNGYTF. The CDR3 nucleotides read TGTGCCAGCAGCCCTCAGGGGGGGAATACAAATGGCTACACCTTC.

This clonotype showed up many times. CDR3 region: CASSGRTSGGEQYF. CDR3 DNA sequence: TGTGCCAGCAGTGGTCGGACTAGCGGTGGCGAGCAGTACTTC. The rearrangement joins TRBV6-1 to TRBJ2-7, with 10 positions matching TRBD2. The ends lost 4 bases at V and 6 bases at J; junction bases unmatched: 6. CDR3 length: 14 amino acids. Per germline, CDR1 MNHNS and CDR2 SASEGT.

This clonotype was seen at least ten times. The CDR3 region is CASSLARGGYEQYF. The CDR3 DNA is TGCGCCAGCAGCCTCGCCCGGGGGGGCTACGAGCAGTACTTC. The V call is TRBV4-3, the J call TRBJ2-7, with TRBD2 identical over 8 bases. The CDR3 extends over 14 amino acids. Trimming took 4 bases from V and 3 from J; bases not matched to a gene: 5. Germline CDR1 reads LGHNA; CDR2 reads YSLEER.

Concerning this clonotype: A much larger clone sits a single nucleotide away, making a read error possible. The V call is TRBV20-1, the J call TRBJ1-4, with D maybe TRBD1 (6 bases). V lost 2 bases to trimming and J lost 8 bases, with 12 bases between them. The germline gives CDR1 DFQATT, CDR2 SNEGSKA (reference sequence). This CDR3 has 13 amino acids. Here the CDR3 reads CSARRGSREKLFF. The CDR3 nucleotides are TGCAGTGCTAGAAGGGGGAGTCGGGAAAAACTGTTTTTT.

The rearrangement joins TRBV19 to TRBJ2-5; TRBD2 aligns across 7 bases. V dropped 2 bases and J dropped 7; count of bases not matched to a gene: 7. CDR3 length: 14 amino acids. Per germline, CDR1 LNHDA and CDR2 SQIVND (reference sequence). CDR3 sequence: CASSIPVGLGTQYF. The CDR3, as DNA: TGTGCCAGTAGTATACCGGTTGGACTAGGGACCCAGTACTTC.

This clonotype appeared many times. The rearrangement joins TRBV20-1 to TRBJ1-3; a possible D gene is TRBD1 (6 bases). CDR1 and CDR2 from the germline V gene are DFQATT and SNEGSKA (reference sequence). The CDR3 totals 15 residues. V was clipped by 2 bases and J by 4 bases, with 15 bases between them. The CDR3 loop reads CSARPARGEGNTIYF. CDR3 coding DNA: TGCAGTGCTAGACCGGCTAGGGGGGAGGGAAACACCATATATTTT.

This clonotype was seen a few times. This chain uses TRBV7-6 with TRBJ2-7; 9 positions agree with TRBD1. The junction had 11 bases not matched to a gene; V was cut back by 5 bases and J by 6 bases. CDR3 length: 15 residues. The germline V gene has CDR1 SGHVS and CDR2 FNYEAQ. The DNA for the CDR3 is TGTGCCAGCAGCCCCCTCGGGACAGGGTCCCGCGAGCAGTACTTC. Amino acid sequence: CASSPLGTGSREQYF.

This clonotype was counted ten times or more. CDR3 residues: CASSLVAGAPREQYF. CDR3 nucleotides: TGCGCCAGCAGCTTGGTAGCGGGGGCCCCTCGGGAGCAGTACTTC. This sequence joins TRBV5-1 and TRBJ2-7; 9 bases are shared with TRBD2. CDR3 length equals 15 residues. Germline-derived CDR1 and CDR2 are SGHRS and YFSETQ. V lost 0 bases to trimming and J lost 7 bases; unmatched junction nucleotides: 8.

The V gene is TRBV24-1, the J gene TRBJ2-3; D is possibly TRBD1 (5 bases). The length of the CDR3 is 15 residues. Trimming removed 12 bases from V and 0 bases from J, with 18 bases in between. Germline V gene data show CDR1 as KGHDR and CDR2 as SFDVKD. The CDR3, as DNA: TGTGCCCTCCAACTGACAGCCACTAGCACAGATACGCAGTATTTT. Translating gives CALQLTATSTDTQYF.

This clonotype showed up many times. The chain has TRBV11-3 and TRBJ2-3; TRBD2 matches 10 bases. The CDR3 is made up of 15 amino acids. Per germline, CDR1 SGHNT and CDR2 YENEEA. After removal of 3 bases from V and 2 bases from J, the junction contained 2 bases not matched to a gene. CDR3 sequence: CASSFGLAATDTQYF. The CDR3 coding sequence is TGTGCCAGCAGCTTCGGACTAGCGGCCACAGATACGCAGTATTTT.

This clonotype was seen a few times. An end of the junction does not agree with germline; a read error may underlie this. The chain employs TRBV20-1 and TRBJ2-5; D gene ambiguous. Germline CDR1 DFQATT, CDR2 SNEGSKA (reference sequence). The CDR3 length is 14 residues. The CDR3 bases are TGCAGTGCTGGGTGGCAGCTTTTACAAGCGACCCAGTACTTC. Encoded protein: CSAGWQLLQATQYF.

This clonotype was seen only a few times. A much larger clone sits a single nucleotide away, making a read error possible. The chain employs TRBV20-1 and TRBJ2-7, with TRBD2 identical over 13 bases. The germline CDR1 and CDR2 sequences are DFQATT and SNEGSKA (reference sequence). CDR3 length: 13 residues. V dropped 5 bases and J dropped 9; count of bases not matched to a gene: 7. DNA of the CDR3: TGCAGTGCTGCCGGACTAGCGGGAGAAGCGCAGTACTTC. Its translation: CSAAGLAGEAQYF.

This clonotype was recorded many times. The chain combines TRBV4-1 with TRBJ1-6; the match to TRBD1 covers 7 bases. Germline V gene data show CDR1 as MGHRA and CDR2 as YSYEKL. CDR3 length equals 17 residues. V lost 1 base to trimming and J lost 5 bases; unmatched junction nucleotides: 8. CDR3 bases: TGCGCCAGCAGCCAAGGGAGGGGGCGGACAGATAATTCACCCCTCCACTTT. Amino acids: CASSQGRGRTDNSPLHF.

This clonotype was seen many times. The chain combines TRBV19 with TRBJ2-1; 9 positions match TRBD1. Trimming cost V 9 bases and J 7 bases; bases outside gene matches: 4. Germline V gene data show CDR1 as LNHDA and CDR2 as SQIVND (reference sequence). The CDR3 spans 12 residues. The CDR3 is CASRDRENEQFF. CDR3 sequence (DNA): TGTGCCAGCCGGGACAGGGAGAATGAGCAGTTCTTC. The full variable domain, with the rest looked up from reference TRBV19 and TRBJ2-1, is DGGITQSPKYLFRKEGQNVTLSCEQNLNHDAMYWYRQDPGQGLRLIYYSQIVNDFQKGDIAEGYSVSREKKESFPLTVTSAQKNPTAFYLCASRDRENEQFFGPGTRLTVL.

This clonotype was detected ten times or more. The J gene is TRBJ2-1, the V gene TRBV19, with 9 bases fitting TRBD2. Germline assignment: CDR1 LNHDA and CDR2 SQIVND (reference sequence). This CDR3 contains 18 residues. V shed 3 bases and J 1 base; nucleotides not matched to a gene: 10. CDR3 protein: CASSMRSGGPLSYNEQFF. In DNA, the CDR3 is TGTGCCAGTAGTATGCGTAGCGGGGGCCCCCTTTCCTACAATGAGCAGTTCTTC.

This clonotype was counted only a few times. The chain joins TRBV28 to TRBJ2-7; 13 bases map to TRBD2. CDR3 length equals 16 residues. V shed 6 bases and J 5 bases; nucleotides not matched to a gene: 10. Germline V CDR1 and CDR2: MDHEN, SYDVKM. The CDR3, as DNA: TGTGCCAGCAGCCTTACCGGGACTAGCGGGACCAACGAGCAGTACTTC. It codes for CASSLTGTSGTNEQYF.